This TCR beta chain emerged from a study of cytomegalovirus exposure and HLA in healthy donors. Study in general: As released early, the data held 80 million to 90 million unique TCRs from HLA-typed donors. Whole-study findings and limits: Later examination showed HLA-associated TCR beta chains had greater clonal expansion than equally common others. Common viral pathogens were later found to be apparently linked to several of the most significant clusters. An ancestry cluster, one associated with Asian ancestry, reportedly showed fewer N-insertions than the 666-donor mean in a later analysis.

Comments on this clone: Its antigen is not identified.

Primers included in the PCR were 60 Vbeta and 13 Jbeta primers. The table came from immunoSEQ multiplex PCR; TCRdb's copy has only in-frame clones and leaves some out. The sample has over 150,000 clones, about three quarters seen once. There are 14 residues in the CDR3. Germline CDR1 reads SGHAT; CDR2 reads FQNNGV. Trimming took 4 bases from V and 5 from J, leaving 11 bases between them. The chain employs TRBV11-2 and TRBJ2-2, with a possible D match to TRBD1 (6 bases). This receptor was taken from a woman aged 40 to 50 in good health and CMV-seropositive. Sequenced sample: PBMCs. CDR3 protein: CASSSRGETGELFF. CDR3 DNA sequence: TGTGCCAGCAGCTCCAGGGGAGAAACCGGGGAGCTGTTTTTT.